Following are 29 T cell receptor beta chains from one sample sequenced in a study of cytomegalovirus exposure and HLA in healthy donors (dated by TCRdb to 2017 to 2019). The library was prepared using the immunoSEQ multiplex PCR assay. For the multiplex PCR, a mixture combining 60 forward primers for TCR Vbeta segments and 13 reverse primers for TCR Jbeta segments was used. TCRdb re-hosts the immuneACCESS table, in-frame sequences only. Its copies lack some clones; in the studies checked, an unresolved V gene accounts for under half of them, and the cause for the rest is not known. The sample's records list some 200,000 clones. The ten largest account for 1.1% of the sample. Sequencing used PBMCs. The receptors derive from a girl aged 2 to 9 in good health and CMV-seropositive.

The chain has TRBV28 and TRBJ2-7; D perhaps matches TRBD1 (6 bases). Deletions cut 2 bases from V and 5 bases from J, with 10 bases between. The germline gives CDR1 MDHEN, CDR2 SYDVKM. The CDR3 loop spans 13 amino acids. CDR3 nucleotides: TGTGCCAGCAGTTTAGGCAGGGGCCACGAGCAGTACTTC. Its protein product is CASSLGRGHEQYF. The whole variable domain, filled in from reference TRBV28 and TRBJ2-7, reads DVKVTQSSRYLVKRTGEKVFLECVQDMDHENMFWYRQDPGLGLRLIYFSYDVKMKEKGDIPEGYSVSREKKERFSLILESASTNQTSMYLCASSLGRGHEQYFGPGTRLTVT.

V usage is TRBV25-1 and J usage is TRBJ1-2, with D unresolved. V was pared by 7 bases and J by 7 bases, with 13 bases between. Looked up from germline, CDR1 is MGHDK and CDR2 is SYGVNS. This CDR3 region has 12 residues. The CDR3 DNA reads as TGTGCCAGCATCAGGCAGGCCCCTGGCTACACCTTC. It yields the protein CASIRQAPGYTF.

V gene TRBV27 combines with J gene TRBJ1-2; D possibly corresponds to TRBD1 (5 bases). The germline CDR1 and CDR2 sequences are MNHEY and SMNVEV (reference sequence). V lost 2 bases, J lost 7 bases, and 17 bases lay in between. The CDR3 totals 15 residues. In DNA form, the CDR3 reads TGTGCCAGCAGTTTACTGCCTTTAGGACACAGTGGCTACACCTTC. Translation: CASSLLPLGHSGYTF.

CDR3 nucleotides: TGTGCCAGCAGTTTGATACAGAAGGGGACTGAAGCTTTCTTT. Encoded protein: CASSLIQKGTEAFF. The chain recombines TRBV27 with TRBJ1-1; tentative D call: TRBD1 (5 bases). The V and J ends lost 3 bases and 5 bases respectively, with 13 bases between them. The CDR3 contains 14 residues. Germline V gives CDR1 MNHEY, CDR2 SMNVEV (reference sequence).

The J gene is TRBJ2-7, the V gene TRBV28, with 7 bases that match TRBD1. The junction had 6 bases not matched to a gene; V was cut back by 5 bases and J by 2 bases. The CDR3 sequence is 14 residues long. The germline gives CDR1 MDHEN, CDR2 SYDVKM. The CDR3 loop reads CASSRGQPPYEQYF. The CDR3 DNA reads as TGTGCCAGCAGTAGGGGGCAGCCTCCCTACGAGCAGTACTTC.

V usage is TRBV6-5 and J usage is TRBJ2-7; D is ambiguous. The CDR3 totals 14 residues. V was pared by 2 bases and J by 0 bases, with 8 bases between. Germline CDR1 is MNHEY and CDR2 is SVGAGI. DNA for the CDR3: TGTGCCAGCAGTTACCCTAGTAGCTCCTACGAGCAGTACTTC. Translating gives CASSYPSSSYEQYF.

The chain employs TRBV9 and TRBJ1-4, with D maybe TRBD1 (6 bases). The CDR3 has 13 amino acids. Germline CDR1 SGDLS, CDR2 YYNGEE. V was clipped by 6 bases and J by 2 bases, with 8 bases between them. This CDR3 reads CASNGQTNEKLFF. In DNA form, the CDR3 reads TGTGCCAGCAACGGACAGACTAATGAAAAACTGTTTTTT.

V is TRBV28 and J is TRBJ2-3; D may be TRBD2 (6 bases). This CDR3 spans 14 amino acids. Per the germline V gene, CDR1 is MDHEN and CDR2 is SYDVKM. V was shortened by 5 bases and J by 7 bases, with 16 bases between the two germline ends. CDR3: CASSPSAGPHTQYF. CDR3 bases: TGTGCCAGCAGTCCCAGTGCGGGGCCGCATACGCAGTATTTT.

This CDR3 is CASNSRLAGRDEQYF. In nucleotides, the CDR3 is TGTGCCAGCAATTCCAGACTAGCGGGGAGGGACGAGCAGTACTTC. The V and J genes are TRBV6-1 and TRBJ2-7; 11 bases line up with TRBD2. The CDR3 runs to 15 residues. The V gene's germline CDR1 is MNHNS and CDR2 SASEGT. Germline trimming cut 7 bases from V and 5 bases from J; bases unmatched to any gene: 10.

The chain couples TRBV9 to TRBJ2-1, with 7 bases identical to TRBD2. Germline V lookup: CDR1 SGDLS, CDR2 YYNGEE. The CDR3 totals 16 residues. The V segment lost 4 bases and the J segment 3 bases; nucleotides outside the gene matches: 10. This CDR3 reads CASSPPAGANYNEQFF. CDR3 sequence (DNA): TGTGCCAGCAGCCCCCCCGCGGGAGCCAACTACAATGAGCAGTTCTTC.

The chain is built from TRBV28 and TRBJ2-3; TRBD1 aligns across 11 bases. V trimming: 5 bases; J trimming: 0 bases; junction bases outside the gene matches: 4. Germline assignment: CDR1 MDHEN and CDR2 SYDVKM. The CDR3 is made up of 16 amino acids. The CDR3 DNA reads TGTGCCAGCAGTATGGGACAGGGGGTGAGCACAGATACGCAGTATTTT. Encoded protein: CASSMGQGVSTDTQYF.

The chain joins TRBV4-2 to TRBJ2-5; the D is unclear. The CDR3 spans 14 residues. V lost 0 bases and J 0 bases, leaving 5 bases between the germline ends. CDR1 is LGHNA and CDR2 is YNFKEQ in the germline V gene. CDR3 region: CASSQDVDQETQYF. The CDR3 DNA follows: TGTGCCAGCAGCCAAGATGTAGACCAAGAGACCCAGTACTTC.

J is TRBJ1-5 and V is TRBV19; weak D call: TRBD1 (6 bases). Germline CDR1 reads LNHDA; CDR2 reads SQIVND (reference sequence). The CDR3 sequence is 14 residues long. V was trimmed by 9 bases and J by 6 bases, leaving 18 bases between them. CDR3 sequence reads: CASRGPNSGQPQHF. CDR3 sequence (DNA): TGTGCCAGCAGGGGCCCTAACTCGGGTCAGCCCCAGCATTTT.

V usage is TRBV7-9 and J usage is TRBJ1-2; TRBD1 might be the D (6 bases). The CDR3 is 15 amino acids. V shed 2 bases and J shed 7 bases, with 17 bases lying between them. CDR1 is SEHNR and CDR2 is FQNEAQ in the germline V gene (reference sequence). The CDR3 region is CASSLQRLQGRGYTF. The CDR3 region has the DNA TGTGCCAGCAGCTTACAAAGGCTACAGGGACGTGGCTACACCTTC.

This chain connects TRBV7-2 to TRBJ1-5, with a weak D call TRBD1 (6 bases). CDR1 and CDR2 (germline): SGHTA, FQGNSA. The CDR3 covers 16 residues. V lost 1 base and J lost 3, with 13 bases in between. Here the CDR3 reads CASSLVGGVNNQPQHF. CDR3 DNA sequence: TGTGCCAGCAGCTTAGTAGGGGGGGTCAACAATCAGCCCCAGCATTTT.

This chain uses TRBV5-1 with TRBJ2-2; 9 nucleotides agree with TRBD2. Trimming cost V 4 bases and J 6 bases; bases outside gene matches: 1. This CDR3 is built from 13 residues. CDR1 and CDR2 (germline): SGHRS, YFSETQ. The CDR3 sequence: CASSEREAGELFF. Here the CDR3 DNA reads TGCGCCAGCAGCGAGCGGGAGGCCGGGGAGCTGTTTTTT.

The chain joins TRBV5-6 to TRBJ2-7, with 9 bases aligning to TRBD1. The V and J ends lost 4 bases and 6 bases, in that order; junction bases with no gene match: 11. The germline V gene encodes CDR1 SGHDT and CDR2 YYEEEE. The CDR3 is 15 amino acids. This CDR3 reads CASSGWTGQGGEQYF. CDR3 sequence (DNA): TGTGCCAGCAGCGGATGGACGGGACAGGGAGGCGAGCAGTACTTC.

The rearrangement joins TRBV10-2 to TRBJ1-1, with D perhaps TRBD1 (6 bases). CDR3 length: 14 amino acids. Germline V gene data show CDR1 as WSHSY and CDR2 as SAAADI. Trimming removed 6 bases at V and 1 base at J, with 12 bases between. The CDR3 is CASRDSTGNTEAFF. Written as DNA, the CDR3 is TGCGCCAGCAGAGACTCGACAGGGAACACTGAAGCTTTCTTT.

The chain employs TRBV27 and TRBJ1-4; a weak D match, TRBD1 (6 bases). This CDR3 is built from 15 residues. V gave up 0 bases and J gave up 5 bases, with 10 bases separating them. Germline CDR1 and CDR2: MNHEY and SMNVEV (reference sequence). The CDR3 sequence: CASSLSRDKNEKLFF. The DNA for the CDR3 is TGTGCCAGCAGTTTATCCCGGGACAAGAATGAAAAACTGTTTTTT.

V is TRBV4-1 and J is TRBJ2-1; D is possibly TRBD2 (5 bases). CDR3 length: 13 residues. CDR1 and CDR2 from the germline V gene are MGHRA and YSYEKL. Trimming took off 1 base at V and 8 bases at J, with 9 bases between the two ends. CDR3 nucleotide sequence: TGCGCCAGCAGCCAAGGAGGGTACTATGAGCAGTTCTTC. It yields the protein CASSQGGYYEQFF.

The CDR3 sequence is CAINWEFGGNEQFF. DNA for the CDR3: TGTGCCATCAATTGGGAGTTCGGAGGTAATGAGCAGTTCTTC. The chain carries TRBV10-3 and TRBJ2-1, with TRBD2 as a possible D gene (5 bases). Trimming took 7 bases from V and 7 from J, leaving 17 bases between them. The CDR3 loop spans 14 amino acids. The germline V gene has CDR1 ENHRY and CDR2 SYGVKD.

The CDR3 nucleotides are TGTGCCAGCAGCGTAAGCGGGTTGGAGCAGTTCTTC. Translating gives CASSVSGLEQFF. The chain has TRBV5-4 and TRBJ2-1, with a possible D match to TRBD2 (6 bases). The ends were cut back, 4 bases at V and 10 bases at J, with 12 bases in the middle. Per the germline V gene, CDR1 is SGHNT and CDR2 is YYREEE (reference sequence). This CDR3 comprises 12 residues.

The chain employs TRBV19 and TRBJ2-7; tentative D call: TRBD1 (6 bases). Trimming took off 3 bases at V and 5 bases at J, with 20 bases between the two ends. CDR3 length equals 16 residues. In germline, CDR1 is LNHDA, CDR2 SQIVND (reference sequence). CDR3 in DNA: TGTGCCAGTAGTATCCTTATAGGCGGCAGGGGCGACGAGCAGTACTTC. Translating gives CASSILIGGRGDEQYF.

This chain uses TRBV11-2 with TRBJ1-1; maybe TRBD1 (5 bases). This CDR3 is built from 12 residues. V gave up 3 bases and J gave up 9 bases, with 11 bases separating them. CDR1 is SGHAT and CDR2 is FQNNGV in the germline V gene. CDR3 protein: CASSFDRAQAFF. Here the CDR3 DNA reads TGTGCCAGCAGCTTTGACAGAGCTCAAGCTTTCTTT.

The genes are TRBV29-1 and TRBJ2-3, with a weak D call TRBD2 (6 bases). Trimming left V 6 bases short and J 2 bases short, with 9 bases between. The length of the CDR3 is 12 residues. CDR1 SQVTM and CDR2 ANQGSEA come from the germline V gene. CDR3 nucleotides: TGCAGCGTATCGGACTACACAGATACGCAGTATTTT. This gives the protein CSVSDYTDTQYF.

The rearrangement links TRBV27 to TRBJ2-3; 7 positions agree with TRBD2. The CDR3 is made up of 14 amino acids. Germline CDR1 MNHEY, CDR2 SMNVEV (reference sequence). V trimming: 2 bases; J trimming: 4 bases; junction bases outside the gene matches: 3. The CDR3 bases are TGTGCCAGCAGTTTAGTAGCGGGTTCAGATACGCAGTATTTT. Translated: CASSLVAGSDTQYF.

The chain carries TRBV10-2 and TRBJ2-5, with 9 nucleotides matching TRBD1. The CDR3 is 16 residues long. From germline, CDR1 is WSHSY and CDR2 SAAADI. The ends lost 0 bases at V and 1 base at J; junction bases unmatched: 3. Here the CDR3 DNA reads TGCGCCAGCAGTGAGTCTTGGACAGGGGTCCAAGAGACCCAGTACTTC. It translates to CASSESWTGVQETQYF.

This rearrangement joins TRBV5-1 to TRBJ2-7; 8 bases map to TRBD2. In germline, CDR1 is SGHRS, CDR2 YFSETQ. With V trimmed by 2 bases and J by 2 bases, 12 bases remained unmatched. The length of the CDR3 is 17 residues. The CDR3, as DNA: TGCGCCAGCAGCTTTATCGGGACTAGACTGACGGCCTACGAGCAGTACTTC. This encodes CASSFIGTRLTAYEQYF.

The chain joins TRBV18 to TRBJ1-2; unclear D gene. Germline-derived CDR1 and CDR2 are KGHSH and LQKENI. The V gene lost 3 bases and the J gene lost 2 bases, with 10 bases spanning the gap. This CDR3 spans 14 amino acids. CDR3 nucleotide sequence: TGTGCCAGCTCACCGTCGCAGATGAACTATGGCTACACCTTC. Protein product: CASSPSQMNYGYTF. Full variable domain (outside the CDR3, taken from reference TRBV18 and TRBJ1-2): NAGVMQNPRHLVRRRGQEARLRCSPMKGHSHVYWYRQLPEEGLKFMVYLQKENIIDESGMPKERFSAEFPKEGPSILRIQQVVRGDSAAYFCASSPSQMNYGYTFGSGTRLTVV.